Listed here are 24 T cell receptor beta chains from one sample, sequenced in a study of blood T cell repertoires in COVID-19. Assay: immunoSEQ multiplex PCR; the TCRdb copy retains only in-frame clones and omits some. The sample has about 110,000 clones, roughly 85% seen once; the top ten hold around a sixth. The sequencing input was peripheral blood. These receptors all stem from an older woman with acute or convalescent COVID-19.

This chain joins TRBV4-2 and TRBJ2-1; TRBD2 matches 13 bases. There are 15 residues in the CDR3. Trimming removed 4 bases from V and 4 bases from J; junction bases left unmatched: 1. The germline V gene has CDR1 LGHNA and CDR2 YNFKEQ. Written as DNA, the CDR3 is TGTGCCAGCAGCCCGGGACTAGCGGGGTACAATGAGCAGTTCTTC. Translation gives CASSPGLAGYNEQFF.

The rearrangement links TRBV4-3 to TRBJ1-2; 10 bases map to TRBD1. The CDR3 sequence is 16 residues long. CDR1 and CDR2 (germline): LGHNA, YSLEER. V shed 4 bases, J shed 6 bases, and the junction held 11 bases outside the gene matches. The chain's CDR3 is CASSPNPGTGEDGYTF. The CDR3, as DNA: TGCGCCAGCAGCCCCAACCCCGGGACAGGGGAGGATGGCTACACCTTC.

The rearrangement uses TRBV6-6 and TRBJ1-5; TRBD1 agrees at 7 bases. The CDR3 consists of 13 residues. Germline V gene data show CDR1 as MNHNY and CDR2 as SVGAGI (reference sequence). The CDR3 region is CGGGQDSNQPQHF. Written as DNA, the CDR3 is TGTGGAGGCGGACAGGATAGCAATCAGCCCCAGCATTTT.

The CDR3: CASSKGDLAKNIQYF. CDR3 in DNA: TGTGCCAGTAGTAAAGGGGATCTAGCCAAAAACATTCAGTACTTC. The V and J genes are TRBV19 and TRBJ2-4; D is perhaps TRBD1 (5 bases). Deletions cut 4 bases from V and 0 bases from J, with 10 bases between. The germline CDR1 and CDR2 sequences are LNHDA and SQIVND (reference sequence). The CDR3 covers 15 residues.

CDR3 bases: TGTGCCAGCAGTGAAGCGCCTCAGGGTAGTGGTGCAACTAATGAAAAACTGTTTTTT. Translated, it gives CASSEAPQGSGATNEKLFF. The chain employs TRBV2 and TRBJ1-4; D may be TRBD1 (5 bases). CDR3 length: 19 amino acids. Germline V gene lookup returns CDR1 SNHLY and CDR2 FYNNEI. Trimming took 0 bases from V and 0 from J, leaving 17 bases between them.

There are a few counts of this clone. The rearrangement joins TRBV6-4 to TRBJ2-1; tentative D call: TRBD2 (6 bases). The V and J ends lost 2 bases and 5 bases respectively, with 10 bases between them. Germline CDR1 and CDR2: MRHNA and SNTAGT. The CDR3 sequence is 14 residues long. The CDR3 spells CASSDEAGHNEQFF. The CDR3 DNA reads as TGTGCCAGCAGTGACGAGGCGGGACACAATGAGCAGTTCTTC.

V is TRBV4-1 and J is TRBJ1-4, with 9 positions matching TRBD1. This CDR3 has 15 residues. Losses at the gene ends were 0 bases for V and 10 bases for J; bases not matched to a gene: 6. The V gene's germline CDR1 is MGHRA and CDR2 YSYEKL. CDR3 protein: CASSQDRDRVIKLFF. The CDR3 coding sequence is TGCGCCAGCAGCCAAGATAGGGACAGGGTGATAAAACTGTTTTTT.

The chain joins TRBV5-1 to TRBJ1-4, with 11 bases identical to TRBD1. Germline V gene lookup returns CDR1 SGHRS and CDR2 YFSETQ. CDR3 length: 16 residues. J lost 8 bases, V lost 3 bases, and 9 bases had no gene match. Here the CDR3 reads CASSSIPGTGGEKLFF. CDR3 bases: TGCGCCAGCAGCTCGATCCCCGGGACAGGGGGAGAAAAACTGTTTTTT.

The chain recombines TRBV5-1 with TRBJ2-7; D might be TRBD2 (6 bases). Germline V gene sequence: CDR1 SGHRS, CDR2 YFSETQ. This CDR3 spans 12 amino acids. Trimming left V 0 bases short and J 6 bases short, with 7 bases between. CDR3 loop: CASSLEGLEQYF. In nucleotides, the CDR3 is TGCGCCAGCAGCTTGGAGGGACTCGAGCAGTACTTC.

The rearrangement joins TRBV6-6 to TRBJ2-2; a weak D match, TRBD2 (5 bases). Germline CDR1 MNHNY, CDR2 SVGAGI (reference sequence). V lost 10 bases and J lost 7, with 16 bases in between. This CDR3 is 13 amino acids long. CDR3: CAIQRVRDGELFF. CDR3 DNA: TGTGCCATACAGAGGGTTCGGGACGGGGAGCTGTTTTTT.

The chain couples TRBV6-2 or TRBV6-3 to TRBJ1-5; D is unresolved. The V and J ends lost 1 base and 3 bases respectively, with 10 bases between them. Germline assignment: CDR1 MNHEY and CDR2 SVGEGT. This CDR3 contains 15 residues. CDR3 bases: TGTGCCAGCAGTTACTACAGCTCATCCAATCAGCCCCAGCATTTT. It specifies CASSYYSSSNQPQHF.

This clone appeared a few times. This CDR3 reads CASSLARGTPLHF. The CDR3 DNA is TGTGCCAGCAGTTTGGCGCGGGGTACACCCCTCCACTTT. This rearrangement joins TRBV28 to TRBJ1-6; D remains ambiguous. CDR1 and CDR2 (germline): MDHEN, SYDVKM. There are 13 residues in the CDR3. V was cut by 3 bases and J by 11 bases, with 11 bases left in between. The entire variable domain, with the rest obtained from reference TRBV28 and TRBJ1-6, is as follows: DVKVTQSSRYLVKRTGEKVFLECVQDMDHENMFWYRQDPGLGLRLIYFSYDVKMKEKGDIPEGYSVSREKKERFSLILESASTNQTSMYLCASSLARGTPLHFGNGTRLTVT.

The chain links TRBV19 to TRBJ1-1, with 9 nucleotides matching TRBD1. The germline V gene encodes CDR1 LNHDA and CDR2 SQIVND (reference sequence). Losses at the gene ends were 9 bases for V and 1 base for J; bases not matched to a gene: 12. The length of the CDR3 is 16 residues. CDR3 sequence: CASVEDRGLANTEAFF. The CDR3 DNA reads as TGTGCCAGCGTTGAGGACAGGGGATTAGCGAACACTGAAGCTTTCTTT. Combining the CDR3 with reference TRBV19 and TRBJ1-1 gives the whole variable domain DGGITQSPKYLFRKEGQNVTLSCEQNLNHDAMYWYRQDPGQGLRLIYYSQIVNDFQKGDIAEGYSVSREKKESFPLTVTSAQKNPTAFYLCASVEDRGLANTEAFFGQGTRLTVV.

This clone has only a few counts. J is TRBJ1-5 and V is TRBV30; no definite D call. V gave up 2 bases and J gave up 4 bases, with 12 bases separating them. There are 14 residues in the CDR3. Germline-derived CDR1 and CDR2 are GTSNPN and SVGIG (reference sequence). The CDR3 sequence: CAWSLTTGNQPQHF. The CDR3 DNA sequence: TGTGCCTGGAGTCTGACTACGGGTAATCAGCCCCAGCATTTT.

CDR3 coding DNA: TGTGCCAGCAGCTTTGCGGGGGCGGCTTCACCCCTCCACTTT. This sequence encodes CASSFAGAASPLHF. This chain links TRBV5-8 with TRBJ1-6; perhaps TRBD1 as D (6 bases). The CDR3 has 14 amino acids. Per germline, CDR1 SGHTS and CDR2 YDEGEE. Trimming removed 2 bases at V and 9 bases at J, with 12 bases between.

The V call is TRBV7-9, the J call TRBJ2-5, with 12 bases matching TRBD2. The length of the CDR3 is 14 residues. The germline gives CDR1 SEHNR, CDR2 FQNEAQ (reference sequence). The CDR3 protein is CAGRTSGEQETQYF. The CDR3 DNA follows: TGTGCAGGGCGGACTAGCGGGGAACAAGAGACCCAGTACTTC.

The genes are TRBV11-2 and TRBJ2-3, with TRBD2 identical over 8 bases. The ends lost 3 bases at V and 8 bases at J; junction bases unmatched: 16. The CDR3 has 17 amino acids. The germline CDR1 and CDR2 sequences are SGHAT and FQNNGV. The CDR3 is CASSLGQTSGAVGTQYF. The CDR3 bases are TGTGCCAGCAGCTTGGGACAAACTAGCGGAGCAGTTGGTACGCAGTATTTT.

V and J are TRBV15 and TRBJ1-1; 8 nucleotides match TRBD1. V was clipped by 6 bases and J by 1 base; unmatched bases: 10. The V gene's germline CDR1 is LNHNV and CDR2 YYDKDF (reference sequence). The CDR3 runs 16 residues. The CDR3 DNA reads as TGTGCCACCAGGTTTGTCAGGGGGCGAAGGAACACTGAAGCTTTCTTT. It encodes CATRFVRGRRNTEAFF.

This chain links TRBV2 with TRBJ2-1; 8 bases fit TRBD1. The CDR3 is made up of 14 amino acids. The junction had 9 bases not matched to a gene; V was cut back by 7 bases and J by 7 bases. CDR1 and CDR2 from the germline V gene are SNHLY and FYNNEI. The DNA for the CDR3 is TGTGCCAGCACTGACAGGGGTTCGGGGAATGAGCAGTTCTTC. This gives the protein CASTDRGSGNEQFF.

This rearrangement joins TRBV28 to TRBJ1-1; D not resolved. The CDR3 covers 10 residues. Germline assignment: CDR1 MDHEN and CDR2 SYDVKM. The germline V and J ends were trimmed by 8 bases and 7 bases, with 8 bases remaining between them. The CDR3 is CASAALEAFF. The CDR3 DNA is TGTGCCAGCGCTGCGCTTGAAGCTTTCTTT.

DNA of the CDR3: TGTGCCAGCAGCTTAGGGGGGGGCAATCAGCCCCAGCATTTT. Protein: CASSLGGGNQPQHF. The chain recombines TRBV7-6 with TRBJ1-5, with D perhaps matching TRBD1 (5 bases). CDR1 and CDR2 from the germline V gene are SGHVS and FNYEAQ. V lost 1 base to trimming and J lost 2 bases, with 6 bases between them. The CDR3 loop spans 14 amino acids.

This chain uses TRBV7-6 with TRBJ1-2, with 7 bases aligning to TRBD1. The CDR3 sequence is 14 residues long. CDR1 is SGHVS and CDR2 is FNYEAQ in the germline V gene. V gave up 0 bases and J gave up 7 bases; unmatched junction bases: 5. This chain's CDR3 is CASSLADRVGGYTF. The DNA of the CDR3 is TGTGCCAGCAGCTTAGCTGACAGGGTCGGTGGCTACACCTTC.

This clone was counted between two and nine times. The chain joins TRBV3-1 (or the pseudogene TRBV3-2) to TRBJ2-2; D is perhaps TRBD2 (5 bases). V shed 6 bases and J shed 0 bases, with 11 bases lying between them. The CDR3 loop spans 15 amino acids. CDR1 is LGHDT, CDR2 YNNKEL, per germline (reference sequence). CDR3 in amino acids: CASRQSGTNTGELFF. CDR3 DNA sequence: TGTGCCAGCAGACAGAGCGGAACGAACACCGGGGAGCTGTTTTTT.

This clone has a single count. This chain connects TRBV7-2 to TRBJ1-4; TRBD1 is a possible D gene (6 bases). Per germline, CDR1 SGHTA and CDR2 FQGNSA. The CDR3 sequence is 16 residues long. Trimming cost V 5 bases and J 6 bases, with 19 bases left between them. The CDR3 here is CASSRQSRGGDEKLFF. The DNA of the CDR3 is TGTGCCAGCAGCCGCCAATCGAGGGGGGGGGATGAAAAACTGTTTTTT.